These 20 T cell receptor beta chains share one sample of origin, sequenced in a study of cytomegalovirus exposure and HLA in healthy donors. The PCR ran on 60 Vbeta and 13 Jbeta primers. Here immunoSEQ multiplex PCR was the method, and the copy in TCRdb shows in-frame clones only, minus some. The data show approximately 120,000 clones, around four fifths seen once. Sequencing used PBMCs. The receptors derive from a woman between 35 and 50 years old in good health and CMV-seropositive.

The J gene is TRBJ1-5, the V gene TRBV7-9; D is perhaps TRBD1 (6 bases). The CDR3 is 17 residues long. CDR1 and CDR2 from the germline V gene are SEHNR and FQNEAQ (reference sequence). V was shortened by 1 base and J by 3 bases, with 16 bases between the two germline ends. CDR3 DNA sequence: TGTGCCAGCAGCTTAGGGCAATCGGGGGGCCACAATCAGCCCCAGCATTTT. Translated, it gives CASSLGQSGGHNQPQHF.

The chain joins TRBV29-1 to TRBJ2-7, with D possibly matching TRBD1 (6 bases). The germline CDR1 and CDR2 sequences are SQVTM and ANQGSEA. There are 15 residues in the CDR3. Deletions cut 2 bases from V and 4 bases from J, with 18 bases between. CDR3 nucleotides: TGCAGCGTTGAAACCCGACAGGCTCCTTATTACGAGCAGTACTTC. It specifies CSVETRQAPYYEQYF.

The rearrangement joins TRBV27 to TRBJ2-3, with TRBD2 identical over 13 bases. The CDR3 length is 21 residues. V trimming: 7 bases; J trimming: 1 base; junction bases outside the gene matches: 20. Germline V gene lookup returns CDR1 MNHEY and CDR2 SMNVEV (reference sequence). The CDR3 DNA reads as TGTGCCAGCACTACCATGGCAGGACTAGCGGGAGTAAGTGGGCGCACAGATACGCAGTATTTT. Encoded protein: CASTTMAGLAGVSGRTDTQYF.

V and J are TRBV5-6 and TRBJ1-1, with D possibly being TRBD1 (6 bases). The CDR3 consists of 13 residues. Germline values: CDR1 SGHDT, CDR2 YYEEEE. V dropped 3 bases and J dropped 5 bases, with 11 bases sitting between them. CDR3 in amino acids: CASSSYQGTEAFF. CDR3 bases: TGTGCCAGCAGCTCCTACCAGGGGACTGAAGCTTTCTTT.

Points on this clone: The junction differs from germline at one of its ends, possibly a read error. The gene calls are TRBV7-9 and TRBJ2-7, with no clear D. Per germline, CDR1 SEHNR and CDR2 FQNEAQ (reference sequence). This CDR3 comprises 12 residues. The CDR3 nucleotides read TGTTCCAGCAGCTCTTTCGAGGTCGAGCAGTACTTC. Protein product: CSSSSFEVEQYF.

The chain carries TRBV4-1 and TRBJ1-2, with D maybe TRBD1 (5 bases). Trimming shortened V by 4 bases and J by 8 bases, and 17 bases separated the two germline ends. This CDR3 has 14 amino acids. In germline, CDR1 is MGHRA, CDR2 YSYEKL. CDR3 DNA sequence: TGCGCCAGCAGCCCCGGGGGGAACGCGGGGGGCTACACCTTC. This codes for CASSPGGNAGGYTF.

This clone was seen a handful of times. V usage is TRBV5-4 and J usage is TRBJ1-6; D is ambiguous. V was cut by 0 bases and J by 5 bases, with 6 bases left in between. CDR3 length: 14 amino acids. Germline CDR1 SGHNT, CDR2 YYREEE (reference sequence). CDR3 region: CASSLERDNSPLHF. The CDR3 DNA is TGTGCCAGCAGCTTGGAAAGAGATAATTCACCCCTCCACTTT.

V gene TRBV11-2 combines with J gene TRBJ2-6, with 8 bases fitting TRBD1. The junction had 6 bases not matched to a gene; V was cut back by 5 bases and J by 3 bases. The germline V gene encodes CDR1 SGHAT and CDR2 FQNNGV. The CDR3 is 16 residues long. CDR3 residues: CASSLDRVGGANVLTF. CDR3 in DNA: TGTGCCAGCAGCCTGGACAGGGTGGGTGGGGCCAACGTCCTGACTTTC.

The chain has TRBV11-1 and TRBJ2-7; 9 bases are shared with TRBD1. This CDR3 has 15 residues. The junction had 10 bases not matched to a gene; V was cut back by 5 bases and J by 5 bases. CDR1 is SGHAT, CDR2 FQDESV, per germline (reference sequence). This CDR3 is CASSTRDRARNEQYF. The CDR3 bases are TGTGCCAGCAGCACCCGGGACAGGGCGAGAAACGAGCAGTACTTC.

This chain joins TRBV9 and TRBJ1-4; D is unclear. This CDR3 is built from 15 residues. Per the germline V gene, CDR1 is SGDLS and CDR2 is YYNGEE. The V end lost 0 bases, the J end lost 6 bases, and 12 bases lay between the germline ends. The CDR3 DNA reads as TGTGCCAGCAGCGTAGCGGGTCAGTTATATGAAAAACTGTTTTTT. It encodes CASSVAGQLYEKLFF.

The chain combines TRBV5-6 with TRBJ2-5, with 7 bases fitting TRBD1. The J call may be incorrect, as the DNA end agrees better with TRBJ2-7. This CDR3 has 14 amino acids. Germline V gene sequence: CDR1 SGHDT, CDR2 YYEEEE. The CDR3 nucleotides are TGTGCCAGCAGCGGGACCGGGACAGACTACGAGCAGTACTTC. Translating it yields CASSGTGTDYEQYF.

This chain links TRBV10-1 with TRBJ1-1; possible D gene TRBD1, 5 bases. CDR1 WNHNN and CDR2 SYGVQD come from the germline V gene (reference sequence). Trimming removed 6 bases from V and 5 bases from J, with 16 bases in between. The CDR3 extends over 14 amino acids. CDR3 sequence reads: CASSEGGGKTEAFF. In DNA, the CDR3 is TGCGCCAGCAGCGAAGGCGGGGGAAAAACTGAAGCTTTCTTT.

The V gene is TRBV27, the J gene TRBJ2-7; 7 bases agree with TRBD1. J was trimmed by 2 bases and V by 5 bases; bases with no gene match: 6. CDR1 and CDR2 (germline): MNHEY, SMNVEV (reference sequence). The CDR3 covers 14 residues. The CDR3 sequence is CASSPQTGPYEQYF. The CDR3 DNA is TGTGCCAGCAGTCCACAGACAGGGCCCTACGAGCAGTACTTC.

This chain joins TRBV11-2 and TRBJ2-2, with no clear D. With 2 bases removed from V and 5 bases from J, the gap between germline ends came to 6 bases. Germline V gives CDR1 SGHAT, CDR2 FQNNGV. This CDR3 is 13 amino acids long. CDR3 sequence (DNA): TGTGCCAGCAGCTTAACCCGGACCGGGGAGCTGTTTTTT. Protein: CASSLTRTGELFF. Complete variable domain (other parts from reference TRBV11-2 and TRBJ2-2): EAGVAQSPRYKIIEKRQSVAFWCNPISGHATLYWYQQILGQGPKLLIQFQNNGVVDDSQLPKDRFSAERLKGVDSTLKIQPAKLEDSAVYLCASSLTRTGELFFGEGSRLTVL.

The chain links TRBV19 to TRBJ2-2; D may be TRBD1 (5 bases). The CDR3 spans 15 residues. The V gene lost 5 bases and the J gene lost 5 bases, with 15 bases spanning the gap. The germline V gene has CDR1 LNHDA and CDR2 SQIVND (reference sequence). The CDR3 DNA reads TGTGCCAGTAGTTCACAGGCAGCAGGGACCGGGGAGCTGTTTTTT. Its protein product is CASSSQAAGTGELFF.

The V call is TRBV20-1, the J call TRBJ2-1; D remains unclear. Germline lookup yields CDR1 DFQATT and CDR2 SNEGSKA (reference sequence). The CDR3 is made up of 11 amino acids. V lost 0 bases, J lost 9 bases, and 6 bases lay in between. The CDR3 spells CSARESREQFF. Written as DNA, the CDR3 is TGCAGTGCTAGAGAGAGTCGTGAGCAGTTCTTC.

The V gene is TRBV11-3, the J gene TRBJ1-1; 9 positions match TRBD1. Germline V gene sequence: CDR1 SGHNT, CDR2 YENEEA. CDR3 length: 13 amino acids. Trimming cost V 2 bases and J 7 bases; bases outside gene matches: 2. The CDR3 loop is CASSLRQGGEAFF. The CDR3 coding sequence is TGTGCCAGCAGCTTAAGACAGGGGGGTGAAGCTTTCTTT.

This clone turned up a few times. This chain joins TRBV9 and TRBJ2-7, with TRBD2 identical over 7 bases. Germline trimming cut 0 bases from V and 2 bases from J; bases unmatched to any gene: 5. Germline CDR1 and CDR2: SGDLS and YYNGEE. CDR3 length: 15 amino acids. DNA of the CDR3: TGTGCCAGCAGCGTAGAGGTGGGAGGGCCCTACGAGCAGTACTTC. Translation gives CASSVEVGGPYEQYF.

This clone has a single count. The rearrangement uses TRBV11-2 and TRBJ1-2; D perhaps matches TRBD1 (5 bases). Germline loops: CDR1 SGHAT, CDR2 FQNNGV. The germline V and J ends were trimmed by 4 bases and 4 bases, with 16 bases remaining between them. This CDR3 contains 15 residues. CDR3 in DNA: TGTGCCAGCAGCTCTATTTGGCAGGGATCCTATGGCTACACCTTC. It specifies CASSSIWQGSYGYTF.

This clone occurred a few times. This chain connects TRBV5-5 to TRBJ2-1, with D hard to call. V lost 0 bases and J lost 2, with 9 bases in between. This CDR3 region has 15 residues. The germline CDR1 and CDR2 sequences are SGHKS and YYEKEE (reference sequence). The DNA of the CDR3 is TGTGCCAGCAGCTTGGGTTTAGTTCCCTACAATGAGCAGTTCTTC. Protein sequence: CASSLGLVPYNEQFF.